The rows below give T cell receptor beta chains drawn from one sample of a study of identical twins. From the 5' RACE reads, TCRdb called clonotypes with MiXCR, one entry per CDR3 protein. The profile shows 1.5 million to 2 million distinct CDR3 sequences, 32% of them singletons. Specimen: cord blood. Receptor source: a newborn girl in good health. Each CDR3 is given without its conserved first and last residue.

V	J	length	CDR3
TRBV6-1	TRBJ1-3	11	ASRTPDRNTIY
TRBV12-3/TRBV12-4	TRBJ1-5	12	ASSFRGRNQPQH
TRBV6-1	TRBJ2-1	15	ASSEWPGQGFYNEQF
TRBV9	TRBJ1-1	13	ASSGRTVQNTEAF
TRBV4-2	TRBJ1-5	13	ASSPTPTGHQPQH
TRBV13	TRBJ1-1	14	ASSLDLRGWHTEAF
TRBV5-1	TRBJ2-4	15	ASSFRTSGMRQNIQY
TRBV10-3	TRBJ2-5	13	AITRDRGVQETQY
TRBV5-8	TRBJ2-7	14	ASSLGTGASSYEQY
TRBV29-1	TRBJ2-1	15	SVESGRGVSSYNEQF
TRBV29-1	TRBJ2-4	10	SVGHGRNIQY
TRBV12-3/TRBV12-4	TRBJ2-5	14	ASSLSGGAVAETQY
TRBV18	TRBJ2-7	13	ASSPWASDSYEQY
TRBV12-3/TRBV12-4	TRBJ2-1	13	ASSLRTSGIFEQF
TRBV20-1	TRBJ1-4	11	SANTGGGEKLF
TRBV11-2	TRBJ1-1	14	ASSLERSLGISEAF
TRBV6-5	TRBJ1-1	13	ASSAYGPFNTEAF
TRBV3-1	TRBJ2-2	14	ASSAHRGGWTGELF
TRBV5-1	TRBJ2-5	14	ASSRPGTSEQETQY
TRBV27	TRBJ1-1	13	ASSSPGQGNTEAF
TRBV15	TRBJ2-1	13	ATSREPSGQWGQF
TRBV7-2	TRBJ2-5	14	ASSLTSGTSGETQY
TRBV20-1	TRBJ1-5	12	SARDPGHNQPQH
TRBV3-1	TRBJ2-3	19	ASSLLPGLALSWGSTDTQY
TRBV5-1	TRBJ2-3	13	ASSATSGGSNTQY
TRBV2	TRBJ2-5	11	ASSSDGLETQY
TRBV28	TRBJ2-4	11	ASRRTGAYKQY
TRBV4-1	TRBJ1-5	13	ASSQVLSLNQPQH
TRBV6-1	TRBJ1-1	12	ASTSGHTNTEAF
TRBV3-1	TRBJ2-1	13	ASSPGLAIYNEQF
TRBV7-2	TRBJ2-4	12	ASSPGLSANIQY
TRBV12-3/TRBV12-4	TRBJ2-5	13	ASSSRLARRETQY
TRBV20-1	TRBJ2-7	11	SARHSGSYEQY
TRBV2	TRBJ2-1	12	ASLGLNRENEQF
TRBV28	TRBJ2-1	14	ASSLYGTGGSNEQF
TRBV6-1	TRBJ1-2	12	ASRMSGPNYGYT
TRBV27	TRBJ2-3	14	ASSPRAGGSTDTQY
TRBV12-3/TRBV12-4	TRBJ2-3	12	ASSRLVGGDTQY
TRBV27	TRBJ2-7	13	ASSFLGGEPYEQY
TRBV6-6	TRBJ1-2	13	ASSYPIGTGRGYT
TRBV29-1	TRBJ2-4	11	SVRWGAKNIQY
TRBV29-1	TRBJ2-1	12	SVGRRNAYNEQF
TRBV7-9	TRBJ1-1	13	ASSSPRGVSTEAF
TRBV5-1	TRBJ1-1	11	ASSLGAAPEAF
TRBV29-1	TRBJ2-3	10	SVDSSTDTQY
TRBV4-1	TRBJ2-1	14	ASSQAASGYYNEQF
TRBV28	TRBJ2-3	13	ASSLLGGGLDTQY
TRBV24-1	TRBJ2-3	14	ATSDFASGATDTQY
TRBV5-1	TRBJ2-3	13	ASRLRGTGTDTQY
TRBV20-1	TRBJ2-1	13	SASLLAVSYNEQF
TRBV24-1	TRBJ2-2	14	ATSDFRGANTGELF
TRBV10-3	TRBJ2-1	10	AIGGVSNEQF
TRBV28	TRBJ1-6	15	ASRGQGGFAYNSPLH